Listed below are T cell receptor beta chains from one sample, sequenced in a study of blood T cell repertoires in COVID-19. This table comes from immunoSEQ multiplex PCR, and its TCRdb copy is limited to in-frame clones, with some not included. Among about 140,000 clones, roughly four fifths were seen once, and the ten largest hold approximately 8%. Sample: peripheral blood. These TCRs come from a human donor in a cohort sampled during active COVID-19. The CDR3 runs from the conserved cysteine through the conserved F or W. A D gene is named only where the DNA matches it firmly. Size tells how often a clone was seen (once, few, many) or the class of an expanded clone, and some rows leave it out.

d_call cdr3_length j_call v_call clone_size cdr3_nt cdr3_aa
NA 17 TRBJ1-3 TRBV3-1/TRBV3-2 NA TGTGCCAGCAGCCAAGCAAGACCCGGGTACTTAGGAAGCACCATATATTTT CASSQARPGYLGSTIYF
NA 16 TRBJ1-1 TRBV15 NA TGTGCCACCAGCAGAGGTTGGGGAGGGGTGAACACTGAAGCTTTCTTT CATSRGWGGVNTEAFF
TRBD2 20 TRBJ2-1 TRBV9 NA TGTGCCAGCAGCGGGACCGGACTAGCGGGGGCCCCGAGCTCCTACAATGAGCAGTTCTTC CASSGTGLAGAPSSYNEQFF
NA 15 TRBJ2-5 TRBV24-1 NA TGTGCCACCAGTGAAGCCGAGGGGGCGGGGAAGACCCAGTACTTC CATSEAEGAGKTQYF
TRBD1 15 TRBJ2-3 TRBV6-6 NA TGTGCCAGCAGTTCAGGACAGGGGGCTGCAGATACGCAGTATTTT CASSSGQGAADTQYF
TRBD1 15 TRBJ2-1 TRBV19 NA TGTGCCAGTAGCCTGGGACAGGGGGTTCGTAATGAGCAGTTCTTC CASSLGQGVRNEQFF
TRBD2 15 TRBJ2-3 TRBV20-1 NA TGCAGTGCTAGTGAAGGACTAGCGGGCACAGATACGCAGTATTTT CSASEGLAGTDTQYF
TRBD1 13 TRBJ2-5 TRBV12-3/TRBV12-4 NA TGTGCCAGCAGCCGAGGGGGCCCCGAGACCCAGTACTTC CASSRGGPETQYF
TRBD1 13 TRBJ1-6 TRBV6-5 NA TGTGCCAGCATCGACAGGGATAATTCACCCCTCCACTTT CASIDRDNSPLHF
NA 16 TRBJ1-2 TRBV19 NA TGTGCCAGTAGTAACCAGGGGCAATATCCTAACTATGGCTACACCTTC CASSNQGQYPNYGYTF
NA 17 TRBJ2-1 TRBV2 NA TGTGCCAGCAGTGAGGACGTAGAGGGGGGGCTCTACAATGAGCAGTTCTTC CASSEDVEGGLYNEQFF
TRBD1 13 TRBJ1-5 TRBV2 few TGTGCCAGCAACGGACAGGGCGGTCAGCCCCAGCATTTT CASNGQGGQPQHF
NA 12 TRBJ1-2 TRBV28 NA TGTGCCAGCATGTGGGCAGGAGGTGGCTACACCTTC CASMWAGGGYTF
NA 17 TRBJ2-2 TRBV19 NA TGTGCCAGTAGTATCCTCTGGGGCCGCGCGAACACCGGGGAGCTGTTTTTT CASSILWGRANTGELFF
TRBD2 17 TRBJ2-5 TRBV20-1 NA TGCAGTGCTAGTAAGCTAGCGGGGGGTCCCGTATCAGAGACCCAGTACTTC CSASKLAGGPVSETQYF
TRBD1 16 TRBJ1-5 TRBV18 NA TGTGCCAGCTCACCCACCTCTAACAGGGGGGATCAGCCCCAGCATTTT CASSPTSNRGDQPQHF
NA 15 TRBJ1-2 TRBV6-5 NA TGTGCCAGCAGTTACTCTATGGGACTGATCTATGGCTACACCTTC CASSYSMGLIYGYTF
NA 14 TRBJ2-2 TRBV19 NA TGTGCCAGTTGCGTGGACAGTAACACCGGGGAGCTGTTTTTT CASCVDSNTGELFF